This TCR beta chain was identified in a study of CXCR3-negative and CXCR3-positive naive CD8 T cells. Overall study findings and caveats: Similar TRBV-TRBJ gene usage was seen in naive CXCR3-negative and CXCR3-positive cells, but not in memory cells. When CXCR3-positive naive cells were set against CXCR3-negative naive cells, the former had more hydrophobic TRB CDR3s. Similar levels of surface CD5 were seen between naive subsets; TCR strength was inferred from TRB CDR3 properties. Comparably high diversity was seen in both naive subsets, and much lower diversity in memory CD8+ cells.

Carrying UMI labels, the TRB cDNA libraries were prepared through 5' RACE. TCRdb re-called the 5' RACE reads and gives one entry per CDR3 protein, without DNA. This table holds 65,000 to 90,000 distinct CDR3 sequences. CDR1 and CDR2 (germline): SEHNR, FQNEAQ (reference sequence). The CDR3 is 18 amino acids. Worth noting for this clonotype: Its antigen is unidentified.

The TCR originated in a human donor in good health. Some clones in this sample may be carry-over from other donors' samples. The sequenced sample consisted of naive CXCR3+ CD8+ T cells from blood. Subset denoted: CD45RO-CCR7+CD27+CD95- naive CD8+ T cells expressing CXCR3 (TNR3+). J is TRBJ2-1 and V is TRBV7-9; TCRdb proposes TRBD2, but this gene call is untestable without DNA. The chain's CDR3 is CASSPPHPLAGEVGEQFF. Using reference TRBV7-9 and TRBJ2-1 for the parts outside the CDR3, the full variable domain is DTGVSQNPRHKITKRGQNVTFRCDPISEHNRLYWYRQTLGQGPEFLTYFQNEAQLEKSRLLSDRFSAERPKGSFSTLEIQRTEQGDSAMYLCASSPPHPLAGEVGEQFFGPGTRLTVL.